The 28 T cell receptor beta chains below come from one sample, sequenced in a study of regulatory T cells in long-lasting Graves disease. With iRepertoire HTBI primers and Arm-PCR of CDR3 regions, TCR beta libraries were built. TCRdb re-analysed the multiplex PCR reads in MiXCR, keeping a single row per CDR3 protein. The top ten clones hold 14% of a sample with around 250,000 distinct CDR3 sequences, 15% to 20% of them seen once. Time point in this sample: newly diagnosed GD, antithyroid drugs for less than 3 months. RNA isolated from PBMCs was used to make the TCR library. The data also belong to a second study, concerning T cells in Graves' hyperthyroidism and ophthalmopathy.

The material was peripheral blood mononuclear cells (PBMCs), obtained at new diagnosis, from a patient treated with antithyroid drugs. The receptors were gathered from a woman in her 30s with Graves disease.

This clonotype was counted ten times or more. CDR3 sequence: CASSTGTGGHNEQFF. DNA of the CDR3: TGTGCCAGCTCAACCGGGACAGGGGGCCACAATGAGCAGTTCTTC. The V and J genes are TRBV18 and TRBJ2-1, with 12 positions matching TRBD1. This CDR3 region has 15 residues. Germline V gene sequence: CDR1 KGHSH, CDR2 LQKENI. With V trimmed by 5 bases and J by 5 bases, 4 bases remained unmatched.

V is TRBV6-1 and J is TRBJ2-7; maybe TRBD1 (6 bases). This CDR3 has 14 amino acids. V was cut by 6 bases and J by 0 bases, with 12 bases left in between. The V gene's germline CDR1 is MNHNS and CDR2 SASEGT. CDR3 sequence reads: CASRLDRSSYEQYF. The CDR3 DNA is TGTGCCAGCAGGCTGGACAGAAGCTCCTACGAGCAGTACTTC.

In its sample, this clonotype was seen many times. The chain carries TRBV4-1 and TRBJ1-2; D remains ambiguous. V gave up 0 bases and J gave up 4 bases, with 9 bases separating them. Germline CDR1 and CDR2: MGHRA and YSYEKL. The CDR3 length is 14 residues. The CDR3 DNA reads as TGCGCCAGCAGCCAAGATGGCCGGGGCTATGGCTACACCTTC. It is translated as CASSQDGRGYGYTF.

The sample holds many counts of this clonotype. The chain uses TRBV2 and TRBJ1-2, with 9 bases matching TRBD1. The CDR3 consists of 15 residues. V shed 11 bases, J shed 7 bases, and the junction held 17 bases outside the gene matches. Per the germline V gene, CDR1 is SNHLY and CDR2 is FYNNEI. The CDR3, as DNA: TGTGCCTTCCTTCGGGACAGGGAAGCTTATCGTGGCTACACCTTC. Protein product: CAFLRDREAYRGYTF.

With regard to this clonotype: A single base separates this from a much larger clone, so it may be a read error. This chain joins TRBV6-1 and TRBJ2-7, with 9 bases aligning to TRBD1. The CDR3 runs 13 residues. Losses at the gene ends were 7 bases for V and 6 bases for J; bases not matched to a gene: 7. Germline CDR1 MNHNS, CDR2 SASEGT. The CDR3 nucleotides are TGTGCCAGCAAGGGACAGGGATACTGCGAGCAGTACTTC. Translated, it gives CASKGQGYCEQYF.

As concerns this clonotype: A far bigger clonotype differs at one base, so this is likely a read error. The chain joins TRBV11-2 to TRBJ2-4; D unclear. There are 14 residues in the CDR3. Trimming stripped 3 bases from V and 13 bases from J, with 19 bases between. Germline V CDR1 and CDR2: SGHAT, FQNNGV. CDR3 coding DNA: TGTGCCAGCAGCTTTACCGCCTCCTACAATGAGCAGTACTTC. It is translated as CASSFTASYNEQYF.

This clonotype was seen ten or more times. V and J are TRBV2 and TRBJ2-7; 8 nucleotides match TRBD2. V shed 6 bases, J shed 4 bases, and the junction held 2 bases outside the gene matches. Germline CDR1 reads SNHLY; CDR2 reads FYNNEI. The CDR3 is made up of 12 amino acids. The CDR3 DNA follows: TGTGCCAGCAGGCGGGGGGTGTACGAGCAGTACTTC. It encodes CASRRGVYEQYF.

This clonotype came up many times. The chain employs TRBV7-8 and TRBJ2-1, with 8 bases lining up with TRBD2. This CDR3 is built from 17 residues. Germline CDR1 reads SGHVS; CDR2 reads FQNEAQ. V lost 0 bases to trimming and J lost 7 bases; unmatched junction nucleotides: 11. The CDR3 nucleotides read TGTGCCAGCAGCTTAGCGCTAACGGGGGGGGCCGGTAATGAGCAGTTCTTC. Residues: CASSLALTGGAGNEQFF.

This clonotype appeared many times. J is TRBJ2-1 and V is TRBV5-1; D gene uncertain. Trimming cost V 4 bases and J 2 bases, with 13 bases left between them. The germline V gene has CDR1 SGHRS and CDR2 YFSETQ. The length of the CDR3 is 15 residues. CDR3 sequence reads: CASSPSLGPYNEQFF. CDR3 DNA: TGCGCCAGCAGCCCTTCCCTAGGCCCCTACAATGAGCAGTTCTTC.

The J gene is TRBJ2-3, the V gene TRBV20-1; possible D gene TRBD2, 6 bases. This CDR3 region has 13 residues. Per germline, CDR1 DFQATT and CDR2 SNEGSKA (reference sequence). Trimming stripped 5 bases from V and 2 bases from J, with 11 bases between. The CDR3 loop is CSASQRATDTQYF. The CDR3 bases are TGCAGTGCTTCTCAGCGGGCCACAGATACGCAGTATTTT.

This clonotype was counted at least ten times. V is TRBV11-3 and J is TRBJ1-6; no clear D gene. The CDR3 runs 13 residues. CDR1 is SGHNT and CDR2 is YENEEA in the germline V gene. Trimming stripped 5 bases from V and 8 bases from J, with 10 bases between. CDR3 sequence: CASSISWDSPLHF. The CDR3 nucleotides read TGTGCCAGCAGCATTTCGTGGGATTCACCCCTCCACTTT. The variable domain in full, completed from reference TRBV11-3 and TRBJ1-6, reads EAGVVQSPRYKIIEKKQPVAFWCNPISGHNTLYWYLQNLGQGPELLIRYENEEAVDDSQLPKDRFSAERLKGVDSTLKIQPAELGDSAVYLCASSISWDSPLHFGNGTRLTVT.

This clonotype showed up many times. One end of the junction fails to match germline, which may point to a read error. The chain couples TRBV5-1 to TRBJ1-5, with TRBD1 matching over 7 bases. The CDR3 loop spans 17 amino acids. The germline gives CDR1 SGHRS, CDR2 YFSETQ. CDR3 in amino acids: CASSLRDSPVSNQPQHF. The CDR3 coding sequence is TGTGCCAGCAGCTTGCGGGACAGTCCTGTTAGCAATCAGCCCCAGCATTTT.

This clonotype was seen ten or more times. The chain has TRBV7-2 and TRBJ2-7; D gene ambiguous. The CDR3 is made up of 15 amino acids. Germline V lookup: CDR1 SGHTA, CDR2 FQGNSA. V was cut by 1 base and J by 1 base, with 11 bases left in between. DNA of the CDR3: TGTGCCAGCAGCTTAGGCGGCCCTGTTTCCTACGAGCAGTACTTC. Translation gives CASSLGGPVSYEQYF. The variable domain in full, completed from reference TRBV7-2 and TRBJ2-7, reads GAGVSQSPSNKVTEKGKDVELRCDPISGHTALYWYRQSLGQGLEFLIYFQGNSAPDKSGLPSDRFSAERTGGSVSTLTIQRTQQEDSAVYLCASSLGGPVSYEQYFGPGTRLTVT.

This sequence joins TRBV9 and TRBJ1-1; D call uncertain. Germline assignment: CDR1 SGDLS and CDR2 YYNGEE. V was cut by 2 bases and J by 6 bases, with 11 bases left in between. The CDR3 has 13 residues. The CDR3 DNA follows: TGTGCCAGCAGCGTTCAGGATGTCTCTGAAGCTTTCTTT. This translates into CASSVQDVSEAFF.

This clonotype was seen at least ten times. V gene TRBV7-3 combines with J gene TRBJ2-1; 13 nucleotides match TRBD2. The CDR3 has 17 amino acids. The V and J ends lost 4 bases and 6 bases, in that order; junction bases with no gene match: 9. Looked up from germline, CDR1 is SGHTA and CDR2 is FQGTGA. Here the CDR3 reads CASSSLTSGGAFNEQFF. The CDR3 region has the DNA TGTGCCAGCAGCTCACTTACTAGCGGGGGGGCGTTCAATGAGCAGTTCTTC.

This chain links TRBV4-1 with TRBJ2-7; D is tentatively TRBD1 or TRBD2 (5 bases each). CDR3 size: 11 residues. The germline gives CDR1 MGHRA, CDR2 YSYEKL. V lost 4 bases and J 5 bases, leaving 6 bases between the germline ends. This chain's CDR3 is CASSRGNEQYF. DNA for the CDR3: TGCGCCAGCAGCCGGGGGAACGAGCAGTACTTC.

Many counts were recorded for this clonotype. The V and J genes are TRBV2 and TRBJ1-5; 7 bases fit TRBD1. Germline assignment: CDR1 SNHLY and CDR2 FYNNEI. With 3 bases clipped from V and 6 bases from J, the junction kept 2 bases outside the gene matches. The CDR3 is 13 amino acids. DNA for the CDR3: TGTGCCAGCAGTGACACAGGGGCTCAGCCCCAGCATTTT. It is translated as CASSDTGAQPQHF.

This clonotype was counted at least ten times. The rearrangement links TRBV12-3 or TRBV12-4 to TRBJ2-3; D tentatively fits TRBD1 or TRBD2 (6 bases each). CDR3 size: 14 residues. Trimming removed 6 bases from V and 8 bases from J, with 18 bases in between. The CDR3 coding sequence is TGTGCCAGCAGCCAAGGGGGGTTCGATCGTACGCAGTATTTT. Translating gives CASSQGGFDRTQYF.

This clonotype was counted ten times or more. The CDR3 here is CASSQWGGDTEAFF. CDR3 coding DNA: TGTGCCAGCAGCCAATGGGGCGGAGACACTGAAGCTTTCTTT. The chain combines TRBV3-1 with TRBJ1-1, with a tentative D call TRBD1 (5 bases). V was pared by 2 bases and J by 3 bases, with 10 bases between. Germline assignment: CDR1 LGHDT and CDR2 YNNKEL (reference sequence). CDR3 length: 14 residues.

This clonotype showed up many times. V and J are TRBV3-1 and TRBJ2-2, with 8 positions matching TRBD2. This CDR3 is 14 amino acids long. Trimming cost V 2 bases and J 9 bases; bases outside gene matches: 5. The germline CDR1 and CDR2 sequences are LGHDT and YNNKEL (reference sequence). The CDR3 sequence: CASSQLAGGRELFF. As DNA, the CDR3 is TGTGCCAGCAGCCAACTTGCGGGGGGACGGGAGCTGTTTTTT.

The sample holds many counts of this clonotype. This chain links TRBV27 with TRBJ1-5, with D possibly TRBD1 on 5 matching bases. V dropped 4 bases and J dropped 4 bases, with 8 bases sitting between them. This CDR3 comprises 13 residues. Germline V gene sequence: CDR1 MNHEY, CDR2 SMNVEV (reference sequence). The CDR3 region is CASSYRHNQPQHF. The DNA of the CDR3 is TGTGCCAGCAGTTACAGGCATAATCAGCCCCAGCATTTT.

This clonotype was detected ten times or more. The rearrangement uses TRBV27 and TRBJ1-5; D call uncertain. CDR3 length: 13 amino acids. V lost 3 bases, J lost 4 bases, and 7 bases lay in between. The germline CDR1 and CDR2 sequences are MNHEY and SMNVEV (reference sequence). The CDR3 region has the DNA TGTGCCAGCAGTTTGTCGGCGAATCAGCCCCAGCATTTT. Protein product: CASSLSANQPQHF.

This clonotype was recorded a few times. The rearrangement links TRBV27 to TRBJ1-6, with D tentatively TRBD1 (6 bases). CDR3 length: 14 amino acids. Germline lookup yields CDR1 MNHEY and CDR2 SMNVEV (reference sequence). Trimming pared 4 bases from V and 9 bases from J, leaving 13 bases between. CDR3 sequence: CASSSLGRGSPLHF. CDR3 sequence (DNA): TGTGCCAGCAGTTCCCTCGGCAGGGGTTCACCCCTCCACTTT.

The chain employs TRBV7-3 and TRBJ2-1, with D perhaps TRBD1 (5 bases). The CDR3 is 18 amino acids. Germline V CDR1 and CDR2: SGHTA, FQGTGA. V lost 2 bases and J lost 0, with 17 bases in between. As DNA, the CDR3 is TGTGCCAGCAGCTTAGGGGCCCACCTAGGGGACTCCTACAATGAGCAGTTCTTC. Its protein is CASSLGAHLGDSYNEQFF.

This clonotype has ten or more counts. V gene TRBV13 combines with J gene TRBJ1-5, with 12 nucleotides matching TRBD1. Germline V gene sequence: CDR1 PRHDT, CDR2 FYEKMQ (reference sequence). This CDR3 spans 19 amino acids. V gave up 2 bases and J gave up 5 bases; unmatched junction bases: 13. The CDR3 is CASSLRAGDRGQHYQPQHF. CDR3 in DNA: TGTGCCAGCAGCTTAAGGGCCGGGGACAGGGGGCAACACTATCAGCCCCAGCATTTT.

The rearrangement joins TRBV19 to TRBJ1-4, with D perhaps TRBD1 (6 bases). The ends were cut back, 4 bases at V and 4 bases at J, with 10 bases in the middle. The germline CDR1 and CDR2 sequences are LNHDA and SQIVND (reference sequence). This CDR3 has 14 residues. In nucleotides, the CDR3 is TGTGCCAGTAGTACTCGACAGGATAATGAAAAACTGTTTTTT. Translation: CASSTRQDNEKLFF.

This clonotype appeared a few times. This chain links TRBV5-5 with TRBJ2-5; 10 bases fit TRBD2. Germline assignment: CDR1 SGHKS and CDR2 YYEKEE (reference sequence). V lost 4 bases and J lost 5; bases outside the gene matches: 14. This CDR3 region has 17 residues. The CDR3 is CASSAGLGLAVGETQYF. The CDR3 DNA reads TGTGCCAGCAGCGCCGGGCTCGGACTAGCGGTGGGGGAGACCCAGTACTTC. Together with reference TRBV5-5 and TRBJ2-5, the CDR3 gives the full variable domain: DAGVTQSPTHLIKTRGQQVTLRCSPISGHKSVSWYQQVLGQGPQFIFQYYEKEERGRGNFPDRFSARQFPNYSSELNVNALLLGDSALYLCASSAGLGLAVGETQYFGPGTRLLVL.

This clonotype was found many times. The chain is built from TRBV12-3 or TRBV12-4 and TRBJ2-3; 9 bases line up with TRBD2. The CDR3 consists of 15 residues. The V segment lost 5 bases and the J segment 1 base; nucleotides outside the gene matches: 4. The CDR3 region has the DNA TGTGCCAGCAGTCATACTAGCGGGCGCACAGATACGCAGTATTTT. Translating it yields CASSHTSGRTDTQYF.